A single T cell receptor beta chain is shown here with its context. Its antigen is still unknown. This entry is derived from a study of T cell responses to AZD1222 COVID-19 vaccine. Study-level findings and limits: The donors showed a predominance of white British ancestry and of females, with possible underestimation of clonal diversity. Among spike-specific TCRs, nearly half reportedly target unmutated variant regions. Samples come after the peak T cell response, not at day 14.

This table comes from immunoSEQ multiplex PCR, and its TCRdb copy is limited to in-frame clones, with some not included. The sample has some 150,000 clones, 90% seen once. The sequence came from an adult in good health. The sequencing used peripheral blood, collected on day 0 of AZD1222 vaccination.

CDR3 residues: CASSPRPDFQETQYF. CDR3 DNA: TGTGCCAGCAGCCCCAGGCCGGACTTTCAAGAGACCCAGTACTTC. The chain links TRBV3-1 (or the pseudogene TRBV3-2) to TRBJ2-5; tentatively, D is TRBD2 (5 bases). This CDR3 is 15 amino acids long. Deletions cut 4 bases from V and 2 bases from J, with 14 bases between. CDR1 LGHDT and CDR2 YNNKEL come from the germline V gene (reference sequence).